Listed here are 28 T cell receptor beta chains from one sample, sequenced in a study of beta chain features in type 1 diabetes. Isolated RNA was reverse transcribed in full, so expressed TCRB transcripts were sequenced. Using immunoSEQ multiplex PCR, the repertoire was profiled, and TCRdb retains in-frame clones only, with some absent. The sample records roughly 450,000 clones, about an eighth being singletons. The sample comprised naive CD4+ T cells from blood. Source of these receptors: a woman between 18 and 29 years old in good health.

This clone appeared many times. Additional DNA sequences in this sample encode the identical CDR3. The chain carries TRBV7-6 and TRBJ2-3; D not certain. V was cut by 3 bases and J by 2 bases, with 0 bases left in between. This CDR3 contains 11 residues. CDR1 and CDR2 (germline): SGHVS, FNYEAQ. CDR3 DNA sequence: TGTGCCAGCAGCTTCACAGATACGCAGTATTTT. Protein product: CASSFTDTQYF.

The chain couples TRBV10-3 to TRBJ2-3; no clear D gene. Germline CDR1 ENHRY, CDR2 SYGVKD. The CDR3 is 12 amino acids. V lost 7 bases, J lost 3 bases, and 8 bases lay in between. CDR3 region: CAIKAWTDTQYF. CDR3 DNA: TGTGCCATCAAAGCATGGACAGATACGCAGTATTTT.

The sample holds a few counts of this clone. This sequence joins TRBV7-2 and TRBJ2-5, with a possible D match to TRBD1 (6 bases). CDR1 and CDR2 (germline): SGHTA, FQGNSA. The V gene lost 5 bases and the J gene lost 5 bases, with 15 bases spanning the gap. This CDR3 has 14 amino acids. CDR3 in DNA: TGTGCCAGCAGCCCAGGGGCGTACGCCGAGACCCAGTACTTC. Translating it yields CASSPGAYAETQYF.

The chain couples TRBV9 to TRBJ1-2, with 8 bases matching TRBD1. V trimming: 4 bases; J trimming: 3 bases; junction bases outside the gene matches: 2. Germline-derived CDR1 and CDR2 are SGDLS and YYNGEE. This CDR3 is built from 13 residues. CDR3 region: CASSTDRDYGYTF. For the CDR3, the DNA is TGTGCCAGCAGCACGGACAGGGACTATGGCTACACCTTC.

About this clone: Other nucleotide sequences from this sample produce the same CDR3. V gene TRBV30 combines with J gene TRBJ2-7; D is unresolved. V was pared by 5 bases and J by 2 bases, with 4 bases between. Germline lookup yields CDR1 GTSNPN and CDR2 SVGIG (reference sequence). The CDR3 extends over 10 amino acids. The CDR3 loop is CAWGPYEQYF. DNA for the CDR3: TGTGCCTGGGGTCCCTACGAGCAGTACTTC.

The chain joins TRBV19 to TRBJ1-3; D is uncertain. The CDR3 has 12 residues. V lost 10 bases and J lost 2, with 9 bases in between. Germline CDR1 is LNHDA and CDR2 is SQIVND (reference sequence). CDR3 bases: TGTGCCACTGGCTTGGCTGGAAACACCATATATTTT. Translation gives CATGLAGNTIYF.

The rearrangement links TRBV19 to TRBJ2-7; 7 bases align to TRBD2. The CDR3 contains 14 residues. The V gene's germline CDR1 is LNHDA and CDR2 SQIVND (reference sequence). Trimming removed 5 bases from V and 4 bases from J; junction bases left unmatched: 8. This CDR3 is CASSSLAVPYEQYF. In DNA, the CDR3 is TGTGCCAGTAGTTCCCTAGCGGTCCCGTACGAGCAGTACTTC.

This clone was recorded only once. The chain uses TRBV5-4 and TRBJ2-3, with 14 bases matching TRBD2. The CDR3 runs 17 residues. Per germline, CDR1 SGHNT and CDR2 YYREEE (reference sequence). V trimming: 2 bases; J trimming: 3 bases; junction bases outside the gene matches: 5. DNA for the CDR3: TGTGCCAGCAGCTTACGACTAGCGGGGGGGCTAACAGATACGCAGTATTTT. This translates into CASSLRLAGGLTDTQYF.

The V and J genes are TRBV27 and TRBJ2-7; D perhaps matches TRBD1 (6 bases). Trimming shortened V by 6 bases and J by 4 bases, and 19 bases separated the two germline ends. Germline V CDR1 and CDR2: MNHEY, SMNVEV (reference sequence). The CDR3 is 15 amino acids. As DNA, the CDR3 is TGTGCCAGCAGCCGCACAGGGAAACAGCAATACGAGCAGTACTTC. Its protein is CASSRTGKQQYEQYF.

The chain combines TRBV6-5 with TRBJ2-7; possible D gene TRBD2, 6 bases. V was cut by 5 bases and J by 7 bases, with 18 bases left in between. The CDR3 extends over 14 amino acids. The V gene's germline CDR1 is MNHEY and CDR2 SVGAGI. CDR3 region: CASSKAKTGLEQYF. CDR3 bases: TGTGCCAGCAGTAAGGCAAAGACGGGACTTGAGCAGTACTTC.

The chain couples TRBV28 to TRBJ2-1; D remains unclear. The V end lost 4 bases, the J end lost 6 bases, and 7 bases lay between the germline ends. CDR3 length equals 12 residues. The germline gives CDR1 MDHEN, CDR2 SYDVKM. Here the CDR3 DNA reads TGTGCCAGCAGTTGGGGTCTCAATGAGCAGTTCTTC. This translates into CASSWGLNEQFF.

For the CDR3, the DNA is TGTGCCAGCGCCCCCGGACAGACATCCTACAATGAGCAGTTCTTC. As protein: CASAPGQTSYNEQFF. This rearrangement joins TRBV7-3 to TRBJ2-1; a weak D match, TRBD1 (6 bases). This CDR3 region has 15 residues. Germline V gene data show CDR1 as SGHTA and CDR2 as FQGTGA. Trimming took off 8 bases at V and 1 base at J, with 15 bases between the two ends.

This chain links TRBV7-9 with TRBJ1-1; 7 bases are shared with TRBD1. This CDR3 spans 13 amino acids. The ends lost 5 bases at V and 4 bases at J; junction bases unmatched: 4. Germline V CDR1 and CDR2: SEHNR, FQNEAQ (reference sequence). CDR3 region: CASSPQGFTEAFF. The CDR3 DNA is TGTGCCAGCAGCCCACAGGGGTTCACTGAAGCTTTCTTT.

This clone was observed a few times. V is TRBV9 and J is TRBJ2-3; D unresolved. The CDR3 is 14 amino acids. Germline CDR1 reads SGDLS; CDR2 reads YYNGEE. V lost 4 bases and J 2 bases, leaving 11 bases between the germline ends. The CDR3 DNA reads TGTGCCAGCAGCTTAGAGGCAGACACAGATACGCAGTATTTT. Protein sequence: CASSLEADTDTQYF. The whole variable domain, remainder taken from reference TRBV9 and TRBJ2-3, is DSGVTQTPKHLITATGQRVTLRCSPRSGDLSVYWYQQSLDQGLQFLIQYYNGEERAKGNILERFSAQQFPDLHSELNLSSLELGDSALYFCASSLEADTDTQYFGPGTRLTVL.

The chain combines TRBV29-1 with TRBJ1-2; 7 bases map to TRBD1. The germline gives CDR1 SQVTM, CDR2 ANQGSEA. The CDR3 consists of 18 residues. With 3 bases clipped from V and 1 base from J, the junction kept 17 bases outside the gene matches. The CDR3 nucleotides are TGCAGCGTTGAGAGCCCAAGGGGACAGAGGGTCTTTAACTATGGCTACACCTTC. This encodes CSVESPRGQRVFNYGYTF. The full variable domain, completed using reference TRBV29-1 and TRBJ1-2, is SAVISQKPSRDICQRGTSLTIQCQVDSQVTMMFWYRQQPGQSLTLIATANQGSEATYESGFVIDKFPISRPNLTFSTLTVSNMSPEDSSIYLCSVESPRGQRVFNYGYTFGSGTRLTVV.

The CDR3 spells CASSYEQWGRQFF. DNA for the CDR3: TGTGCCAGCAGTTATGAACAATGGGGGAGGCAGTTCTTC. The chain has TRBV28 and TRBJ2-1; the D gene could be TRBD1 or TRBD2 (5 bases each). Germline V gives CDR1 MDHEN, CDR2 SYDVKM. Trimming removed 4 bases at V and 12 bases at J, with 16 bases between. The CDR3 runs to 13 residues.

This chain connects TRBV7-2 to TRBJ1-5; 8 bases align to TRBD1. After removal of 0 bases from V and 6 bases from J, the junction contained 7 bases not matched to a gene. This CDR3 spans 16 amino acids. The germline V gene encodes CDR1 SGHTA and CDR2 FQGNSA. Here the CDR3 DNA reads TGTGCCAGCAGCTTAGCCCACGGGACAGGTGGTCAGCCCCAGCATTTT. Protein sequence: CASSLAHGTGGQPQHF.

V and J are TRBV7-9 and TRBJ1-4; no reliable D call. Per germline, CDR1 SEHNR and CDR2 FQNEAQ (reference sequence). The CDR3 sequence is 13 residues long. The germline V and J ends were trimmed by 5 bases and 2 bases, with 6 bases remaining between them. The CDR3 spells CASSTRTNEKLFF. CDR3 sequence (DNA): TGTGCCAGCAGCACCCGGACTAATGAAAAACTGTTTTTT.

The V call is TRBV28, the J call TRBJ1-6; D uncertain. Germline V gene sequence: CDR1 MDHEN, CDR2 SYDVKM. This CDR3 has 17 residues. V was shortened by 6 bases and J by 0 bases, with 15 bases between the two germline ends. For the CDR3, the DNA is TGTGCCAGCAGCCCAAGGCGGATTAGCTCCTATAATTCACCCCTCCACTTT. Its translation is CASSPRRISSYNSPLHF.

The chain links TRBV4-2 to TRBJ2-3; 9 bases agree with TRBD2. With V trimmed by 1 base and J by 3 bases, 8 bases remained unmatched. Germline V gives CDR1 LGHNA, CDR2 YNFKEQ. There are 17 residues in the CDR3. The CDR3 loop reads CASSQGEGTSRTDTQYF. CDR3 DNA: TGTGCCAGCAGCCAAGGAGAAGGGACTAGCAGAACAGATACGCAGTATTTT.

The V call is TRBV6-5, the J call TRBJ2-1, with D perhaps matching TRBD1 (6 bases). Per the germline V gene, CDR1 is MNHEY and CDR2 is SVGAGI. The CDR3 spans 14 residues. Trimming shortened V by 5 bases and J by 7 bases, and 15 bases separated the two germline ends. CDR3 DNA: TGTGCCAGCAGTCGGCTAGAGGGGGAAAATGAGCAGTTCTTC. Translated, it gives CASSRLEGENEQFF.

This clone was seen more than once but under ten times. V usage is TRBV2 and J usage is TRBJ2-1; maybe TRBD2 (6 bases). Trimming cost V 6 bases and J 7 bases, with 16 bases left between them. The CDR3 runs 14 residues. Germline assignment: CDR1 SNHLY and CDR2 FYNNEI. The DNA of the CDR3 is TGTGCCAGCAGCCGGGAGCGGGTGATGAATGAGCAGTTCTTC. Translated, it gives CASSRERVMNEQFF.

This chain links TRBV5-1 with TRBJ2-1, with D possibly matching TRBD2 (5 bases). The V gene lost 0 bases and the J gene lost 0 bases, with 13 bases spanning the gap. The CDR3 covers 17 residues. Germline loops: CDR1 SGHRS, CDR2 YFSETQ. The CDR3 spells CASSLGPLAISYNEQFF. DNA of the CDR3: TGCGCCAGCAGCTTGGGGCCCCTAGCTATCTCCTACAATGAGCAGTTCTTC.

Ten or more counts support this clone. The genes are TRBV4-3 and TRBJ2-5; 8 bases fit TRBD1. Per the germline V gene, CDR1 is LGHNA and CDR2 is YSLEER. The CDR3 contains 14 residues. Trimming took 6 bases from V and 5 from J; bases not matched to a gene: 8. CDR3 nucleotide sequence: TGCGCCAGCAGTCAGGGGGCAGGAGCCGAGACCCAGTACTTC. It yields the protein CASSQGAGAETQYF.

CDR3 region: CASSIRPGYNEQFF. The CDR3 coding sequence is TGTGCCAGCAGCATCCGCCCAGGATACAATGAGCAGTTCTTC. The chain employs TRBV7-2 and TRBJ2-1, with D hard to call. The CDR3 spans 14 residues. V shed 5 bases and J shed 4 bases, with 12 bases lying between them. Germline V gene sequence: CDR1 SGHTA, CDR2 FQGNSA.

The chain couples TRBV5-4 to TRBJ2-1; 7 bases line up with TRBD1. The CDR3 totals 15 residues. The V segment lost 4 bases and the J segment 3 bases; nucleotides outside the gene matches: 7. Germline loops: CDR1 SGHNT, CDR2 YYREEE (reference sequence). CDR3 sequence reads: CASSREQGNYNEQFF. The CDR3 region has the DNA TGTGCCAGCAGCAGGGAACAGGGGAACTACAATGAGCAGTTCTTC.

The genes are TRBV15 and TRBJ1-5; maybe TRBD1 (5 bases). The CDR3 length is 13 residues. Trimming cost V 5 bases and J 7 bases, with 12 bases left between them. Germline CDR1 LNHNV, CDR2 YYDKDF (reference sequence). The CDR3 DNA follows: TGTGCCACCAGCGGGGCGTTGGGACAGCCCCAGCATTTT. Its protein product is CATSGALGQPQHF.

Remarks on this clone: Other DNA variants within this sample encode the same CDR3. This chain joins TRBV25-1 and TRBJ1-1; the D gene is possibly TRBD1 (5 bases). V lost 11 bases and J 1 base, leaving 11 bases between the germline ends. The CDR3 sequence is 12 residues long. In germline, CDR1 is MGHDK, CDR2 SYGVNS. Here the CDR3 DNA reads TGTGCCTCACGGGGCAGGAACACTGAAGCTTTCTTT. Translating gives CASRGRNTEAFF.